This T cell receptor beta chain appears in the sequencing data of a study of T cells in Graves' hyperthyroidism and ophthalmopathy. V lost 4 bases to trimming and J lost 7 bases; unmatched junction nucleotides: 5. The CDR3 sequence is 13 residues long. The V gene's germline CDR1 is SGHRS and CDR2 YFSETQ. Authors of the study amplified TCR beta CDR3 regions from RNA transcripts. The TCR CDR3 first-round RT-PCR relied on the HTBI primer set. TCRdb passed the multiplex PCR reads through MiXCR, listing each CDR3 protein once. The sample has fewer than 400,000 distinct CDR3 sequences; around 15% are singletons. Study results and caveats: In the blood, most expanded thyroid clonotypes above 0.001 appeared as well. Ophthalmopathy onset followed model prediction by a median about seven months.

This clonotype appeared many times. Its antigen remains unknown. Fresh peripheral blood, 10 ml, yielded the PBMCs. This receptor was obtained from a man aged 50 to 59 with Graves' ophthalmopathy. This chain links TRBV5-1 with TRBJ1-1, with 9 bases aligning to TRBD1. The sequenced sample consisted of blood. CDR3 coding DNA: TGCGCCAGCAGCCAACAGGGGGCGGATGAAGCTTTCTTT. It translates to CASSQQGADEAFF.